This is a list of T cell receptor beta chains from one sample in a study of blood T cell repertoires in COVID-19. Measured with immunoSEQ multiplex PCR; TCRdb has only the in-frame clones, and not every one. This sample has hundreds of thousands of clones, with 65% to 90% found just once. The material sequenced was peripheral blood. These receptors all stem from a woman aged 80 or older with active or convalescent COVID-19. Both conserved end residues are part of each CDR3. D genes are given only for firm matches. A clone size is listed for some rows: how often the clone was seen (once, few, many), or a class if it is expanded.

d_call | clone_size | j_call | v_call | cdr3_length | cdr3_aa | cdr3_nt
TRBD1 | NA | TRBJ1-6 | TRBV28 | 15 | CASSPTGTANSPLHF | TGTGCCAGCAGTCCTACCGGGACAGCGAATTCACCCCTCCACTTT
NA | NA | TRBJ2-5 | TRBV18 | 13 | CASSPRQWETQYF | TGTGCCAGCTCACCACGACAGTGGGAGACCCAGTACTTC
TRBD2 | NA | TRBJ2-7 | TRBV3-1/TRBV3-2 | 13 | CASSKREDYEQYF | TGTGCCAGCAGCAAACGGGAGGATTACGAGCAGTACTTC
TRBD1 | NA | TRBJ1-2 | TRBV7-9 | 14 | CASSAPQTGFGYTF | TGTGCCAGCAGCGCCCCACAGACAGGGTTCGGCTACACCTTC
TRBD1 | NA | TRBJ1-2 | TRBV28 | 19 | CASSGTLLQGGKYNYGYTF | TGTGCCAGCAGTGGGACTCTCTTACAGGGGGGTAAATACAACTATGGCTACACCTTC
TRBD1 | NA | TRBJ1-1 | TRBV30 | 15 | CAWNELPGQWTEAFF | TGTGCCTGGAACGAGCTGCCGGGACAGTGGACTGAAGCTTTCTTT
NA | NA | TRBJ1-6 | TRBV15 | 12 | CATSRPSEGLHF | TGTGCCACCAGCAGGCCTTCAGAGGGCCTCCACTTT
TRBD1 | NA | TRBJ1-6 | TRBV5-4 | 17 | CASSSGQGSSYNSPLHF | TGTGCCAGCAGCTCTGGACAGGGGAGCTCCTATAATTCACCCCTCCACTTT
NA | NA | TRBJ1-6 | TRBV3-1/TRBV3-2 | 15 | CASSNTGTSNSPLHF | TGTGCCAGCAGTAACACCGGGACTAGTAATTCACCCCTCCACTTT
NA | once | TRBJ1-4 | TRBV30 | 13 | CAWSLSGNEKLFF | TGTGCCTGGAGTTTGAGTGGTAATGAAAAACTGTTTTTT
NA | few | TRBJ1-5 | TRBV6-5 | 15 | CASRQGLNSNQPQHF | TGTGCCAGCAGGCAGGGGCTTAATAGCAATCAGCCCCAGCATTTT
TRBD1 | NA | TRBJ1-6 | TRBV5-5 | 14 | CASSSTGGYSPLHF | TGTGCCAGCAGCTCAACAGGGGGGTATTCACCCCTCCACTTT
TRBD1 | NA | TRBJ2-3 | TRBV2 | 15 | CASRAPGQLTDTQYF | TGTGCCAGCAGAGCCCCGGGACAGCTCACAGATACGCAGTATTTT
TRBD1 | NA | TRBJ2-2 | TRBV6-6 | 15 | CASSSTGVFTGELFF | TGTGCCAGCAGTTCGACAGGGGTGTTCACCGGGGAGCTGTTTTTT
NA | once | TRBJ2-2 | TRBV10-3 | 12 | CAISEGGWELFF | TGTGCCATCAGTGAAGGCGGTTGGGAGCTGTTTTTT
NA | few | TRBJ2-1 | TRBV6-1 | 15 | CASSELAGPYNEQFF | TGTGCCAGCAGTGAATTGGCGGGGCCCTACAATGAGCAGTTCTTC
NA | NA | TRBJ2-3 | TRBV5-1 | 14 | CASKTPPNADTQYF | TGCGCCAGCAAGACTCCCCCTAATGCAGATACGCAGTATTTT
TRBD1 | NA | TRBJ1-5 | TRBV28 | 13 | CASIGTGYQPQHF | TGTGCCAGCATTGGGACAGGGTATCAGCCCCAGCATTTT
NA | NA | TRBJ1-1 | TRBV5-1 | 15 | CASSLEGVMNTEAFF | TGCGCCAGCAGCTTGGAGGGGGTGATGAACACTGAAGCTTTCTTT
NA | NA | TRBJ2-7 | TRBV28 | 14 | CASYGGAGSYEQYF | TGTGCCAGTTATGGGGGGGCCGGTTCCTACGAGCAGTACTTC
NA | NA | TRBJ2-5 | TRBV10-3 | 13 | CAISESTSGTQYF | TGTGCCATCAGTGAGTCGACGTCAGGGACCCAGTACTTC
TRBD1 | NA | TRBJ1-6 | TRBV3-1/TRBV3-2 | 17 | CASSQTDRGSYNSPLHF | TGTGCCAGCAGCCAAACGGACAGGGGATCCTATAATTCACCCCTCCACTTT
TRBD2 | NA | TRBJ2-3 | TRBV11-2 | 17 | CASSLRTSGSSTDTQYF | TGTGCCAGCAGCTTAAGGACTAGCGGGAGTAGCACAGATACGCAGTATTTT
NA | few | TRBJ2-7 | TRBV10-2 | 15 | CASRGIGGANYEQYF | TGCGCCAGCAGGGGCATTGGAGGGGCAAACTACGAGCAGTACTTC
TRBD1 | NA | TRBJ1-1 | TRBV7-2 | 14 | CASSLGTGIGEAFF | TGTGCCAGCAGCCTAGGGACAGGGATTGGTGAAGCTTTCTTT
TRBD1 | few | TRBJ1-2 | TRBV28 | 15 | CASSWVSEGANGYTF | TGTGCCAGCAGTTGGGTTTCCGAGGGGGCCAATGGCTACACCTTC
TRBD2 | once | TRBJ2-7 | TRBV4-1 | 16 | CASSRQRTSGSYEQYF | TGCGCCAGCAGCCGCCAGAGGACTAGCGGCTCCTACGAGCAGTACTTC
TRBD1 | NA | TRBJ1-2 | TRBV27 | 17 | CASSLPTGANANYGYTF | TGTGCCAGCAGTCTCCCGACAGGGGCCAACGCTAACTATGGCTACACCTTC
NA | NA | TRBJ1-6 | TRBV9 | 15 | CASSVAGVGNSPLHF | TGTGCCAGCAGCGTAGCAGGGGTGGGTAATTCACCCCTCCACTTT
NA | NA | TRBJ1-6 | TRBV9 | 15 | CASSVGNLNNSPLHF | TGTGCCAGCAGCGTAGGAAATCTAAATAATTCACCCCTCCACTTT
NA | NA | TRBJ1-3 | TRBV6-1 | 14 | CASSEGHRFYTIYF | TGTGCCAGCAGTGAGGGACACCGGTTTTACACCATATATTTT
TRBD2 | NA | TRBJ2-6 | TRBV7-9 | 19 | CASSRGVAGGFVGANVLTF | TGTGCCAGCAGCAGGGGGGTAGCGGGAGGGTTCGTTGGGGCCAACGTCCTGACTTTC
TRBD2 | NA | TRBJ2-7 | TRBV6-5 | 15 | CASTPSGTLIYEQYF | TGTGCCAGCACTCCTAGCGGCACATTAATCTACGAGCAGTACTTC
TRBD1 | NA | TRBJ2-2 | TRBV28 | 16 | CASSLGTGSGAGELFF | TGTGCCAGCAGTCTCGGGACAGGGAGTGGAGCCGGGGAGCTGTTTTTT
NA | NA | TRBJ1-3 | TRBV11-2 | 13 | CASSFQGGNTIYF | TGTGCCAGCAGCTTCCAGGGTGGAAACACCATATATTTT
TRBD2 | NA | TRBJ2-1 | TRBV10-1 | 17 | CASSRLPLGLAGSEQFF | TGCGCCAGCAGTCGTCTCCCCCTCGGACTAGCGGGATCTGAGCAGTTCTTC
NA | NA | TRBJ2-5 | TRBV7-8 | 13 | CASSPGARETQYF | TGTGCCAGCAGCCCAGGGGCCAGGGAGACCCAGTACTTC
NA | NA | TRBJ2-7 | TRBV2 | 14 | CASTINGDHYEQYF | TGTGCCAGCACCATAAACGGGGATCACTACGAGCAGTACTTC
NA | NA | TRBJ1-6 | TRBV6-4 | 13 | CASSVNGESPLHF | TGTGCCAGCAGTGTTAACGGAGAATCACCCCTCCACTTT
TRBD2 | NA | TRBJ2-1 | TRBV4-1 | 15 | CASSPRREGHQTQFF | TGCGCCAGCAGCCCACGAAGGGAGGGCCACCAAACGCAGTTCTTC
NA | NA | TRBJ2-5 | TRBV4-1 | 16 | CASSQDGTSTGETQYF | TGCGCCAGCAGCCAAGATGGGACTTCCACAGGAGAGACCCAGTACTTC
NA | NA | TRBJ1-2 | TRBV10-3 | 11 | CATQGSYGYTF | TGTGCCACACAGGGTTCCTATGGCTACACCTTC
NA | few | TRBJ1-5 | TRBV2 | 14 | CASSDSSGDQPQHF | TGTGCCAGCAGTGATTCGTCGGGTGATCAGCCCCAGCATTTT
NA | NA | TRBJ1-2 | TRBV18 | 13 | CASSPQGDYGYTF | TGTGCCAGCTCACCACAGGGAGACTATGGCTACACCTTC
TRBD1 | NA | TRBJ1-6 | TRBV19 | 18 | CASSIQLARTGGNSPLHF | TGTGCCAGTAGTATACAACTAGCTCGGACAGGTGGCAATTCACCCCTCCACTTT
NA | NA | TRBJ1-2 | TRBV2 | 14 | CASSESRQAYGYTF | TGTGCCAGCAGTGAGTCTCGGCAGGCCTATGGCTACACCTTC
TRBD1 | NA | TRBJ2-1 | TRBV19 | 16 | CASRDRGGSSYNEQFF | TGTGCCAGTCGGGACAGGGGAGGTTCCTCCTACAATGAGCAGTTCTTC
NA | NA | TRBJ2-5 | TRBV5-1 | 15 | CASSFSPQGQETQYF | TGCGCCAGCAGCTTCAGTCCGCAGGGCCAAGAGACCCAGTACTTC
NA | NA | TRBJ2-1 | TRBV7-9 | 18 | CASYISTAPATFYNEQFF | TGTGCCAGCTACATAAGCACGGCTCCTGCGACATTTTACAATGAGCAGTTCTTC
TRBD1 | NA | TRBJ2-1 | TRBV10-3 | 14 | CAISTGRYYNEQFF | TGTGCCATCTCGACAGGGAGATACTACAATGAGCAGTTCTTC
TRBD1 | NA | TRBJ2-5 | TRBV6-5 | 14 | CATTRDRGGETQYF | TGTGCCACGACCCGGGACAGGGGTGGAGAGACCCAGTACTTC
NA | NA | TRBJ1-4 | TRBV2 | 12 | CAGRQSTEKLFF | TGTGCCGGCCGACAGTCGACGGAAAAACTGTTTTTT
NA | NA | TRBJ2-5 | TRBV5-1 | 13 | CASSSQGQETQYF | TGCGCCAGCAGCTCTCAGGGGCAAGAGACCCAGTACTTC
NA | NA | TRBJ1-5 | TRBV5-1 | 15 | CASSQSPDSNQPQHF | TGCGCCAGCAGCCAAAGCCCCGATAGCAATCAGCCCCAGCATTTT
NA | NA | TRBJ2-5 | TRBV3-1/TRBV3-2 | 15 | CASSLGAGTQETQYF | TGTGCCAGCAGCCTCGGGGCGGGGACCCAAGAGACCCAGTACTTC
NA | NA | TRBJ2-3 | TRBV3-1/TRBV3-2 | 12 | CASSQAGVLLYF | TGTGCCAGCAGCCAAGCGGGGGTACTGTTGTATTTT
NA | NA | TRBJ1-5 | TRBV5-5 | 14 | CASSLEGLGQPQHF | TGTGCCAGCAGCTTGGAGGGGCTCGGGCAGCCCCAGCATTTT